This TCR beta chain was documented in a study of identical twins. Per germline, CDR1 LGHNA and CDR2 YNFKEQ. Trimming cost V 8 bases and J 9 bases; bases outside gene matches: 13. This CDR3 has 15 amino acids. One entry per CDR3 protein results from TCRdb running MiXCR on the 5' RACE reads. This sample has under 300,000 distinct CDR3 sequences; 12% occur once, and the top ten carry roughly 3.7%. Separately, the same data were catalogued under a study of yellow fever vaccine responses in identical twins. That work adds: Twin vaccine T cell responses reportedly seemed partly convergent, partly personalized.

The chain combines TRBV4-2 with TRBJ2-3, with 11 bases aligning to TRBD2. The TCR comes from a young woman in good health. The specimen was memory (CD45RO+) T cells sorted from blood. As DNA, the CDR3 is TGTGCCAGCGGGACTAGCGGCCCCGGGTCTGTAACGCAGTATTTT. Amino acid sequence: CASGTSGPGSVTQYF.